The 8 T cell receptor beta chains below all came from one sample that was sequenced in a study of metastatic and nonmetastatic thyroid tumors. Treatment of any kind had been given to no patient before thyroid surgery. MiXCR re-clonotyped the PCR reads for TCRdb. Among approximately 22,000 clones listed, around 10% were seen once. The specimen sequenced was blood. These receptors were obtained from a female donor with papillary thyroid cancer or a benign thyroid nodule (not recorded which). Some clones in this sample may be carry-over from other donors' samples.

There are a few counts of this clone. Since a much larger clone is just one base distant, this may be a read error. V gene TRBV20-1 combines with J gene TRBJ2-7; 7 nucleotides match TRBD1. Unmatched junction bases numbered 3, after V lost 5 bases and J lost 5 bases. In germline, CDR1 is DFQATT, CDR2 SNEGSKA (reference sequence). This CDR3 comprises 11 residues. The CDR3 DNA reads as TGCAGTGCTGGGACAGCCCACGAGCAGTACTTC. Encoded protein: CSAGTAHEQYF.

This clone is categorized as medium-sized (0.01 to 0.1%). The rearrangement links TRBV24-1 to TRBJ2-3, with 14 bases matching TRBD2. The CDR3 is 16 residues long. The V and J ends lost 4 bases and 6 bases, in that order; junction bases with no gene match: 5. Germline CDR1 is KGHDR and CDR2 is SFDVKD. The CDR3 reads CATSDPGTSGSDTQYF. The CDR3 nucleotides are TGTGCCACCAGTGACCCCGGGACTAGCGGGAGTGATACGCAGTATTTT.

This clone appeared many times. The J gene is TRBJ2-7, the V gene TRBV7-9, with D possibly being TRBD2 (6 bases). Looked up from germline, CDR1 is SEHNR and CDR2 is FQNEAQ (reference sequence). This CDR3 has 14 residues. With 2 bases removed from V and 3 bases from J, the gap between germline ends came to 11 bases. CDR3 DNA sequence: TGTGCCAGCAGCTTACCTGGACTAAACTACGAGCAGTACTTC. Protein product: CASSLPGLNYEQYF.

In this sample, this clone turned up many times. This sample includes further DNA sequences coding for the same CDR3. CDR3 sequence reads: CASSIPGPQNTGELFF. CDR3 DNA sequence: TGTGCCAGCAGCATCCCGGGACCACAGAACACCGGGGAGCTGTTTTTT. The V gene is TRBV7-8, the J gene TRBJ2-2; D could derive from TRBD1 or TRBD2 (5 bases each). The CDR3 is made up of 16 amino acids. The V gene's germline CDR1 is SGHVS and CDR2 FQNEAQ. Trimming removed 5 bases from V and 1 base from J, with 14 bases in between.

This clone showed up many times. The J gene is TRBJ2-1, the V gene TRBV6-2 or TRBV6-3; D not certain. Trimming left V 3 bases short and J 4 bases short, with 7 bases between. The germline gives CDR1 MNHEY, CDR2 SVGEGT. This CDR3 has 13 residues. Here the CDR3 DNA reads TGTGCCAGCAGTTATAGAGAGTACAATGAGCAGTTCTTC. This gives the protein CASSYREYNEQFF.

This clone was observed at least ten times. The CDR3 DNA sequence: TGTGCCAGCAGCGATGGACATAAAGAGACCCAGTACTTC. Residues: CASSDGHKETQYF. The chain couples TRBV7-3 to TRBJ2-5, with D maybe TRBD1 (5 bases). CDR1 and CDR2 from the germline V gene are SGHTA and FQGTGA. V lost 5 bases to trimming and J lost 3 bases, with 10 bases between them. The CDR3 consists of 13 residues.

This clone has ten or more counts. The chain is built from TRBV28 and TRBJ2-1; D gene uncertain. The CDR3 sequence is 17 residues long. The germline V and J ends were trimmed by 3 bases and 0 bases, with 15 bases remaining between them. Germline lookup yields CDR1 MDHEN and CDR2 SYDVKM. In DNA, the CDR3 is TGTGCCAGCAGTTTCCCCCTCTCTAGACGCTCCTACAATGAGCAGTTCTTC. This sequence encodes CASSFPLSRRSYNEQFF.

With respect to this clone: A much larger clone lies one base from this, so it may be a read error. The chain links TRBV18 to TRBJ1-1; tentative D call: TRBD1 (5 bases). The CDR3 has 14 amino acids. CDR1 is KGHSH, CDR2 LQKENI, per germline. CDR3 bases: TGTGCCAACTCACACAGGAATTCTGACACTGAAGCTTTCTTT. Translating gives CANSHRNSDTEAFF.